A selection of T cell receptor beta chains follows, all from one sample in a study of blood T cell repertoires in COVID-19. Clones were read by immunoSEQ multiplex PCR, and TCRdb kept only the in-frame ones, dropping some. The sample comprises more than 140,000 clones, 84% of which are singletons, and roughly 7.2% rests with the top ten. The sequencing input was peripheral blood. The receptor set was obtained from a woman between 45 and 60 years old in a cohort sampled during active or convalescent COVID-19. Both conserved end residues are part of each CDR3. Each record gives: clone size, V gene, CDR3 length, J gene, D gene, CDR3 protein, CDR3 DNA. A D gene is named only where the DNA matches it firmly. The listing skips clone size in some rows; elsewhere it reads once, few, many or a size class.

-,TRBV5-1,14,TRBJ2-5,TRBD1,CASSGTGFGETQYF,TGCGCCAGCAGCGGGACAGGGTTTGGGGAGACCCAGTACTTC
-,TRBV7-9,17,TRBJ2-4,TRBD1,CASSPNAGGSVKNIQYF,TGTGCCAGCAGCCCCAACGCAGGGGGTAGTGTCAAAAACATTCAGTACTTC
-,TRBV7-9,16,TRBJ1-3,-,CASSPRRTSSGNTIYF,TGTGCCAGCAGCCCCCGGCGGACAAGCTCTGGAAACACCATATATTTT
-,TRBV10-1,15,TRBJ1-4,TRBD1,CASTGRDSVREKLFF,TGCGCCAGCACCGGCCGGGACAGCGTAAGAGAAAAACTGTTTTTT
-,TRBV6-2/TRBV6-3,14,TRBJ1-2,-,CASSQDKGAYGYTF,TGTGCCAGCAGCCAGGACAAAGGCGCCTATGGCTACACCTTC
-,TRBV9,15,TRBJ2-5,TRBD2,CASSVAAGGQETQYF,TGTGCCAGCAGCGTAGCGGCGGGGGGGCAAGAGACCCAGTACTTC
-,TRBV5-1,17,TRBJ1-5,TRBD1,CASSRYPDRGVSQPQHF,TGCGCCAGCAGCCGCTACCCGGACAGGGGTGTCTCTCAGCCCCAGCATTTT
-,TRBV7-9,15,TRBJ2-4,-,CASSSRGTTGDIQYF,TGTGCCAGCAGCTCACGCGGGACCACCGGGGACATTCAGTACTTC
once,TRBV7-2,17,TRBJ2-3,TRBD2,CASSPGVLAGGTDTQYF,TGTGCCAGCAGCCCCGGGGTTCTAGCGGGGGGCACAGATACGCAGTATTTT
-,TRBV19,17,TRBJ1-5,TRBD1,CASSIGSRTGRNQPQHF,TGTGCCAGTAGTATAGGCTCCAGGACAGGAAGAAATCAGCCCCAGCATTTT
-,TRBV20-1,11,TRBJ2-7,-,CSAGQHYEQYF,TGCAGCGCGGGACAGCACTACGAGCAGTACTTC
-,TRBV7-2,18,TRBJ1-1,TRBD1,CASSLDRDRGRRNTEAFF,TGTGCCAGCAGCTTAGATAGGGACAGGGGGCGAAGGAACACTGAAGCTTTCTTT
-,TRBV11-2,14,TRBJ2-7,TRBD1,CASGEGTGSYEQYF,TGTGCCAGCGGGGAGGGGACAGGGTCCTACGAGCAGTACTTC
-,TRBV2,14,TRBJ2-6,-,CASSEQGGANVLTF,TGTGCCAGCAGTGAACAGGGGGGGGCCAACGTCCTGACTTTC
-,TRBV6-2/TRBV6-3,16,TRBJ1-6,TRBD1,CASSKLTGGTNSPLHF,TGTGCCAGCAGTAAACTGACAGGGGGCACGAATTCACCCCTCCACTTT
-,TRBV3-1/TRBV3-2,18,TRBJ1-5,TRBD1,CASSARDRERHGNQPQHF,TGTGCCAGCAGCGCCCGGGACAGGGAGCGCCATGGCAATCAGCCCCAGCATTTT
-,TRBV6-1,13,TRBJ2-2,-,CASSETVTGELFF,TGTGCCAGCAGTGAGACAGTTACCGGGGAGCTGTTTTTT
few,TRBV5-1,15,TRBJ2-7,TRBD1,CASSSGQAASYEQYF,TGCGCCAGCAGCTCAGGACAGGCCGCAAGCTACGAGCAGTACTTC
-,TRBV5-1,15,TRBJ2-2,-,CASSLVTGKTGELFF,TGCGCCAGCAGCTTGGTTACAGGGAAGACCGGGGAGCTGTTTTTT
few,TRBV6-2/TRBV6-3,17,TRBJ1-1,TRBD1,CASSYSGQGKANTEAFF,TGTGCCAGCAGTTACTCGGGACAGGGGAAAGCGAACACTGAAGCTTTCTTT
-,TRBV6-5,14,TRBJ1-2,TRBD1,CASSAEIRDSPYTF,TGTGCCAGCAGCGCCGAGATCCGGGACAGCCCGTACACCTTC
once,TRBV18,15,TRBJ1-5,TRBD1,CASSPPGGRNQPQHF,TGTGCCAGCTCACCACCAGGGGGCCGCAATCAGCCCCAGCATTTT
-,TRBV21-1,14,TRBJ1-1,-,CASSKGTGDTEAFF,TGTGCCAGCAGCAAAGGGACAGGGGACACTGAAGCTTTCTTT
many,TRBV6-5,15,TRBJ2-3,-,CASSNGGRSTDTQYF,TGTGCCAGCAGTAACGGGGGGCGCAGCACAGATACGCAGTATTTT
-,TRBV30,13,TRBJ1-4,-,CAWSPQSTGFLFF,TGTGCCTGGAGTCCCCAGTCGACAGGTTTCCTGTTTTTT
-,TRBV19,16,TRBJ2-7,-,CASSIGGVSSTYEQYF,TGTGCCAGTAGTATAGGGGGGGTAAGTTCTACCTACGAGCAGTACTTC
-,TRBV5-4,11,TRBJ2-5,-,CASSLRETQYF,TGTGCCAGCAGCTTGCGAGAGACCCAGTACTTC
-,TRBV7-9,11,TRBJ2-5,-,CASSYKETQYF,TGTGCCAGCAGCTATAAAGAGACCCAGTACTTC
few,TRBV5-5,17,TRBJ1-2,TRBD1,CASSSGQGSTLNYGYTF,TGTGCCAGCAGCTCGGGACAGGGGTCAACCCTTAACTATGGCTACACCTTC
-,TRBV6-5,13,TRBJ1-1,-,CASSPLTVTEAFF,TGTGCCAGCAGCCCCCTTACGGTAACCGAAGCTTTCTTT
-,TRBV6-5,14,TRBJ1-2,-,CASSSGTGIYGYTF,TGTGCCAGCAGTTCCGGTACAGGGATCTATGGCTACACCTTC
few,TRBV27,16,TRBJ2-7,TRBD2,CASSLSGGRSSYEQYF,TGTGCCAGCAGTTTATCGGGGGGGAGGAGCTCCTACGAGCAGTACTTC
-,TRBV6-5,14,TRBJ1-1,-,CASSYRQPNTEAFF,TGTGCCAGCAGTTATCGACAGCCGAACACTGAAGCTTTCTTT
-,TRBV2,15,TRBJ2-1,TRBD2,CASTETGLAPNEQFF,TGTGCCAGCACCGAAACAGGACTAGCACCCAATGAGCAGTTCTTC
-,TRBV11-2,14,TRBJ2-3,TRBD1,CASSLDPTGGTQYF,TGTGCCAGCAGCTTAGACCCCACAGGGGGCACGCAGTATTTT
-,TRBV18,13,TRBJ1-1,-,CASSAGEPARAFF,TGTGCCAGCTCAGCAGGGGAGCCCGCCCGGGCTTTCTTT
-,TRBV19,13,TRBJ1-4,TRBD1,CATSGQAGEKLFF,TGTGCCACCTCGGGACAGGCGGGGGAAAAACTGTTTTTT
few,TRBV19,15,TRBJ2-1,TRBD2,CASSIGRGVGSEQFF,TGTGCCAGTAGTATAGGTCGGGGGGTTGGGTCTGAGCAGTTCTTC
-,TRBV5-6,15,TRBJ1-1,TRBD1,CASSLGRGRGTEAFF,TGTGCCAGCAGCTTGGGCAGGGGGCGCGGAACTGAAGCTTTCTTT
-,TRBV6-2/TRBV6-3,14,TRBJ1-6,TRBD1,CASSWTGGGSPLHF,TGTGCCAGCAGTTGGACAGGGGGCGGTTCACCCCTCCACTTT
-,TRBV7-2,14,TRBJ2-2,TRBD1,CASSPRQGAGELFF,TGTGCCAGCAGCCCACGACAGGGGGCCGGGGAGCTGTTTTTT
few,TRBV4-1,17,TRBJ1-5,TRBD1,CASSQDKTGSGNQPQHF,TGCGCCAGCAGCCAAGACAAGACAGGGTCGGGCAATCAGCCCCAGCATTTT
few,TRBV5-5,12,TRBJ2-7,TRBD1,CASSRTGYEQYF,TGTGCCAGCAGCCGGACAGGCTACGAGCAGTACTTC
-,TRBV19,15,TRBJ2-1,-,CATPHQAGTYNEQFF,TGTGCCACCCCCCACCAGGCAGGGACCTACAATGAGCAGTTCTTC
-,TRBV12-5,17,TRBJ1-5,TRBD1,CASGTIGRDRVYQPQHF,TGTGCTAGTGGTACCATCGGACGGGACAGGGTATATCAGCCCCAGCATTTT
once,TRBV5-1,16,TRBJ1-1,TRBD1,CASSTLVGQANTEAFF,TGCGCCAGCAGCACCTTGGTGGGACAGGCAAACACTGAAGCTTTCTTT
-,TRBV5-1,17,TRBJ2-1,-,CASSLPPFAGRRNEQFF,TGCGCCAGCAGCCTACCTCCGTTTGCGGGGAGGAGAAATGAGCAGTTCTTC
-,TRBV11-1,14,TRBJ1-2,TRBD1,CASSERQGGYGYTF,TGTGCCAGCAGCGAAAGACAGGGTGGTTATGGCTACACCTTC
-,TRBV5-1,15,TRBJ1-5,TRBD1,CASSKGTGVDQPQHF,TGCGCCAGCAGCAAGGGGACAGGGGTGGATCAGCCCCAGCATTTT
-,TRBV19,14,TRBJ1-1,TRBD1,CASSIQGGYTEAFF,TGTGCCAGTAGTATCCAGGGGGGATACACTGAAGCTTTCTTT
-,TRBV7-2,13,TRBJ1-1,-,CASSGNMNTEAFF,TGTGCCAGCAGCGGCAATATGAACACTGAAGCTTTCTTT
-,TRBV7-9,15,TRBJ2-7,TRBD1,CASKGQGAGSYEQYF,TGTGCCAGCAAGGGGCAGGGGGCGGGATCCTACGAGCAGTACTTC
-,TRBV14,14,TRBJ1-1,-,CASSRITGYTEAFF,TGTGCCAGCAGCCGAATTACAGGGTACACTGAAGCTTTCTTT
-,TRBV7-9,14,TRBJ2-5,-,CASTRTGGEETQYF,TGTGCCAGCACCCGTACGGGGGGCGAGGAGACCCAGTACTTC